The following is a T cell receptor beta chain sequence with its context. This record belongs to a study of blood T cells in healthy people across ages. Alongside a J-beta primer mix, a sample-barcoded 5' primer served in a second PCR lasting 7 to 11 cycles. A template-switch adaptor that had 12 random nucleotides put a tag on each cDNA molecule. MiXCR, applied by TCRdb to the 5' RACE reads, yields one record per CDR3 protein. The sample lists under 800,000 distinct CDR3 sequences, about 42% occurring once. The CDR3 is 12 amino acids. V was cut by 4 bases and J by 10 bases, with 12 bases left in between. CDR1 is SGDLS, CDR2 YYNGEE, per germline.

The receptor's source is an older woman in good health. Sequenced input: blood. The chain is built from TRBV9 and TRBJ2-1; possibly TRBD2 for D (6 bases). The CDR3, as DNA: TGTGCCAGCAGCATAGTGGCGGGAGAGCAGTTCTTC. Its protein product is CASSIVAGEQFF. The full variable domain, in which reference TRBV9 and TRBJ2-1 provide the parts outside the CDR3, is DSGVTQTPKHLITATGQRVTLRCSPRSGDLSVYWYQQSLDQGLQFLIQYYNGEERAKGNILERFSAQQFPDLHSELNLSSLELGDSALYFCASSIVAGEQFFGPGTRLTVL.